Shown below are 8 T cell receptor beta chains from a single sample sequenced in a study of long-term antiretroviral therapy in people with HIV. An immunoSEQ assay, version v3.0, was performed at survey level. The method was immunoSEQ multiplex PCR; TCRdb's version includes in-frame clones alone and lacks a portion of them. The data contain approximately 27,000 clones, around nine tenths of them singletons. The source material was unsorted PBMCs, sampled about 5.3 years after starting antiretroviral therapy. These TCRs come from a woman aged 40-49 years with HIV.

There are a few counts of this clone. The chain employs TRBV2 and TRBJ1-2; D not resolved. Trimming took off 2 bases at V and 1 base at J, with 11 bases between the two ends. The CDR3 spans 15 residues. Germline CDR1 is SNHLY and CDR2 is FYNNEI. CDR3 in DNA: TGTGCCAGCAGTGAAAGCGGCAGCCTTAACTATGGCTACACCTTC. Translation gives CASSESGSLNYGYTF.

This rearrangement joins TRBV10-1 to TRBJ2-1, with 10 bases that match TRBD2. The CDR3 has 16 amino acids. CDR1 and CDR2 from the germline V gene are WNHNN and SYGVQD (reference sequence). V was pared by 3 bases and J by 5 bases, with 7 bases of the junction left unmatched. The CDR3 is CASSDLAGAPHNEQFF. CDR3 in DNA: TGCGCCAGCAGTGATCTAGCGGGAGCCCCCCACAATGAGCAGTTCTTC.

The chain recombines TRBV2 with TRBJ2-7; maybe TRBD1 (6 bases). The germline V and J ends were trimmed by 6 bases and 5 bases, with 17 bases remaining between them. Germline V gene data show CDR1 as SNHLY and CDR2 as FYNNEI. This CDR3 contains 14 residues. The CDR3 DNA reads TGTGCCAGCAGCATTATTACAGGGCTCAACGAGCAGTACTTC. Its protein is CASSIITGLNEQYF. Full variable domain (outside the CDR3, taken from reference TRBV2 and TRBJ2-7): EPEVTQTPSHQVTQMGQEVILRCVPISNHLYFYWYRQILGQKVEFLVSFYNNEISEKSEIFDDQFSVERPDGSNFTLKIRSTKLEDSAMYFCASSIITGLNEQYFGPGTRLTVT.

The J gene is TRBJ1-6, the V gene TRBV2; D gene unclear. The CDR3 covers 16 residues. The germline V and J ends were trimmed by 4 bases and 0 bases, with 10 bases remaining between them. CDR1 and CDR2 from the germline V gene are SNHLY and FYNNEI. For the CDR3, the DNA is TGTGCCAGCAGTGGCGGGTCCAGCTCCTATAATTCACCCCTCCACTTT. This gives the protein CASSGGSSSYNSPLHF.

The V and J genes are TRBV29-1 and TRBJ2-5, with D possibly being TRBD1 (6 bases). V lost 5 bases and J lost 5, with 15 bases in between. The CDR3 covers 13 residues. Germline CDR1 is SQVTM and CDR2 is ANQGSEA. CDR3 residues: CSVLLQGSETQYF. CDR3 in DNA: TGCAGCGTTTTGCTCCAGGGGTCGGAGACCCAGTACTTC.

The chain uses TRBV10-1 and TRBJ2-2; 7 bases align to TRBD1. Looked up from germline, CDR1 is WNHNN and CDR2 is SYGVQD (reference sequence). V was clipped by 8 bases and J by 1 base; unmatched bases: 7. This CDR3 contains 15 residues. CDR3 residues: CASHGDSRNTGELFF. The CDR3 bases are TGCGCCAGCCACGGGGACAGCCGGAACACCGGGGAGCTGTTTTTT.

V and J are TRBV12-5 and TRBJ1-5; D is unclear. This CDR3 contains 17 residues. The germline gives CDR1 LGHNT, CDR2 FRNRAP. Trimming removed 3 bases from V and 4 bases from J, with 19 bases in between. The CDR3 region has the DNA TGTGCTAGTGGTTTTTCCGGCCTCGATTACGGAAATCAGCCCCAGCATTTT. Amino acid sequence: CASGFSGLDYGNQPQHF.

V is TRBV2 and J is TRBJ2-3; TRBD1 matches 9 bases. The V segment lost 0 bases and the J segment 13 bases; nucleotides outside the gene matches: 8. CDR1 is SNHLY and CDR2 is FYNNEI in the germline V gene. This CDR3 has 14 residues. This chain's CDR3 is CASSEARDRVGKYF. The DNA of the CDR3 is TGTGCCAGCAGTGAAGCGCGGGACAGGGTTGGGAAGTATTTT.